This T cell receptor beta chain was captured in a study of blood T cell repertoires in COVID-19. Study-wide background: The origin of the acute and convalescent COVID-19 samples was the United States, Italy and Spain. T cells, B-cell-depleted T cells, or PBMCs supplied cDNA or gDNA.

CDR1 and CDR2 from the germline V gene are MNHEY and SVGAGI. The CDR3 consists of 14 residues. V shed 10 bases, J shed 13 bases, and the junction held 15 bases outside the gene matches. As originally analysed: How many nucleated cells were present was estimated from reference gene primer amplification. Sequenced by immunoSEQ multiplex PCR; TCRdb stores in-frame clones only, minus some. V, J and clone size were drawn from that table, and D and trimming were deduced from the DNA. The sample holds under 300,000 clones; about 80% are singletons and the top ten take approximately 9.4%. The TCR was taken from a woman of 80 years or more with acute or convalescent COVID-19. This chain connects TRBV6-5 to TRBJ2-5; 13 bases match TRBD2. Sequenced material: peripheral blood. CDR3 region: CAIRTSGGQGNWYF. In DNA, the CDR3 is TGTGCCATACGGACTAGCGGGGGCCAGGGGAATTGGTACTTC.